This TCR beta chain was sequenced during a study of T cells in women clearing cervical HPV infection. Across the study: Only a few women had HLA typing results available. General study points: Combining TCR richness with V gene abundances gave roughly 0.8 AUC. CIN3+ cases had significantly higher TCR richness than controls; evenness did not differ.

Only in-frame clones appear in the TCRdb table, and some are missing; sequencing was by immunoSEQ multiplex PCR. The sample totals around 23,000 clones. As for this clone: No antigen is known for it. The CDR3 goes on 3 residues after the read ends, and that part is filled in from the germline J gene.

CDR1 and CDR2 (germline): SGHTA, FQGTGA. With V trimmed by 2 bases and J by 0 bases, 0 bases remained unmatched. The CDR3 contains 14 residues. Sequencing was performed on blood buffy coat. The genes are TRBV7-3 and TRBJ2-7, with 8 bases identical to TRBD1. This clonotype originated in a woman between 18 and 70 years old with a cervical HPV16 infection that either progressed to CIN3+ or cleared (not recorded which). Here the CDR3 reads CASSLGTGSYEQYF. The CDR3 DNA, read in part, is TGTGCCAGCAGCTTAGGGACAGGCTCCTACGAG. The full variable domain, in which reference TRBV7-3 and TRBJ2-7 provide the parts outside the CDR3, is GAGVSQTPSNKVTEKGKYVELRCDPISGHTALYWYRQSLGQGPEFLIYFQGTGAADDSGLPNDRFFAVRPEGSVSTLKIQRTERGDSAVYLCASSLGTGSYEQYFGPGTRLTVT.